The next 30 T cell receptor beta chains were all read from a single sample in a study of T cells in Graves' hyperthyroidism and ophthalmopathy (dated by TCRdb to the late 2010s). The library came from multiplex PCR. The listed sequencing device is Illumina HiSeq 2000. The TCR beta CDR3 regions were amplified from RNA transcripts. The first round of RT-PCR for the TCR CDR3 was performed with the HTBI primer set and the Qiagen OneStep RT-PCR kit. The public reads were reanalyzed by TCRdb: fastp trimming at Q25, MiXCR alignment, in-frame beta chains only. Each entry merges the rows of one CDR3 protein and shows their most common DNA and genes. This sample lists about 510,000 distinct CDR3 sequences; over 45% were detected once. The top ten constitute 44% of the sample. Sequenced input: peripheral blood or thyroid tissue (not recorded which). Receptors were obtained from an adult woman with Graves' disease, either hyperthyroidism or ophthalmopathy (not recorded which).

This chain links TRBV7-9 with TRBJ1-1; no firm D call. V lost 8 bases, J lost 3 bases, and 10 bases lay in between. CDR3 length: 12 amino acids. Germline assignment: CDR1 SEHNR and CDR2 FQNEAQ (reference sequence). CDR3 sequence: CASQRQDTEAFF. CDR3 nucleotides: TGTGCCAGCCAACGGCAAGACACTGAAGCTTTCTTT.

The rearrangement links TRBV15 to TRBJ1-1, with D perhaps TRBD1 (5 bases). The germline V and J ends were trimmed by 0 bases and 6 bases, with 11 bases remaining between them. The CDR3 is 14 residues long. Looked up from germline, CDR1 is LNHNV and CDR2 is YYDKDF (reference sequence). The CDR3 sequence: CATSRDRGEAEAFF. The CDR3 coding sequence is TGTGCCACCAGCAGAGATCGGGGGGAAGCTGAAGCTTTCTTT. The complete variable domain, with remaining parts taken from reference TRBV15 and TRBJ1-1, reads DAMVIQNPRYQVTQFGKPVTLSCSQTLNHNVMYWYQQKSSQAPKLLFHYYDKDFNNEADTPDNFQSRRPNTSFCFLDIRSPGLGDTAMYLCATSRDRGEAEAFFGQGTRLTVV.

Comments on this clonotype: The missing conserved phenylalanine or tryptophan at the end of this CDR3 makes a read error likely. V is TRBV7-1 and J is TRBJ1-1; D not certain. TRBV7-1 falls under the ORF class, with uncertain function. V was cut by 1 base and J by 3 bases, with 12 bases left in between. The CDR3 runs 15 residues. CDR3 sequence (DNA): TGTGCCAGCAGCTCAGGCGCCCTCGGGGACACTGAAGCTTTCTCT. It translates to CASSSGALGDTEAFS.

This sequence joins TRBV11-2 and TRBJ2-7, with a weak D call TRBD1 (6 bases). Trimming removed 5 bases from V and 0 bases from J, with 14 bases in between. The germline gives CDR1 SGHAT, CDR2 FQNNGV. The CDR3 is 15 residues long. CDR3 protein: CASSHRDTASYEQYF. The CDR3 nucleotides read TGTGCCAGCAGCCACCGGGACACGGCCTCCTACGAGCAGTACTTC.

The J gene is TRBJ2-2, the V gene TRBV6-5; 8 positions match TRBD2. The V segment lost 8 bases and the J segment 3 bases; nucleotides outside the gene matches: 5. Germline CDR1 reads MNHEY; CDR2 reads SVGAGI. This CDR3 contains 14 residues. CDR3 sequence (DNA): TGTGCCAGCCAGACGGGGGGGTACACCGGGGAGCTGTTTTTT. The encoded protein is CASQTGGYTGELFF.

In this sample, this clonotype turned up a few times. The V call is TRBV5-1, the J call TRBJ1-5; possible D gene TRBD1, 5 bases. This CDR3 contains 13 residues. Trimming took 1 base from V and 6 from J, leaving 8 bases between them. The V gene's germline CDR1 is SGHRS and CDR2 YFSETQ. CDR3 residues: CASSLTGTQPQHF. In DNA form, the CDR3 reads TGCGCCAGCAGCTTGACCGGGACTCAGCCCCAGCATTTT.

This clonotype has a handful of counts. V usage is TRBV3-1 and J usage is TRBJ2-7; 9 nucleotides agree with TRBD2. Germline CDR1 LGHDT, CDR2 YNNKEL (reference sequence). The CDR3 has 16 residues. V was pared by 0 bases and J by 5 bases, with 8 bases of the junction left unmatched. In DNA form, the CDR3 reads TGTGCCAGCAGCCAAGAAGGTCTAGCGGGAATTGACGAGCAGTACTTC. It encodes CASSQEGLAGIDEQYF.

This sequence joins TRBV12-3 or TRBV12-4 and TRBJ2-5; 9 bases agree with TRBD1. V gave up 8 bases and J gave up 0 bases; unmatched junction bases: 7. The CDR3 is made up of 15 amino acids. CDR3 sequence: CASQETGGYQETQYF. In nucleotides, the CDR3 is TGTGCCAGCCAGGAGACAGGGGGATACCAAGAGACCCAGTACTTC.

The rearrangement joins TRBV7-9 to TRBJ1-5; 7 nucleotides match TRBD1. CDR3 length: 17 residues. Germline V gene lookup returns CDR1 SEHNR and CDR2 FQNEAQ (reference sequence). V gave up 5 bases and J gave up 0 bases; unmatched junction bases: 10. The CDR3 is CASSHWDSHYSNQPQHF. CDR3 coding DNA: TGTGCCAGCAGCCACTGGGACAGCCATTATAGCAATCAGCCCCAGCATTTT.

V is TRBV9 and J is TRBJ1-2; no firm D call. This CDR3 spans 15 amino acids. CDR1 is SGDLS, CDR2 YYNGEE, per germline. V shed 3 bases and J shed 6 bases, with 18 bases lying between them. The CDR3 loop is CASSGAGGKGHGYTF. CDR3 in DNA: TGTGCCAGCAGCGGCGCGGGAGGGAAAGGTCATGGCTACACCTTC. The full variable domain, completed using reference TRBV9 and TRBJ1-2, is DSGVTQTPKHLITATGQRVTLRCSPRSGDLSVYWYQQSLDQGLQFLIQYYNGEERAKGNILERFSAQQFPDLHSELNLSSLELGDSALYFCASSGAGGKGHGYTFGSGTRLTVV.

The chain has TRBV11-2 and TRBJ1-5, with TRBD1 matching over 9 bases. The J segment lost 6 bases and the V segment lost 4 bases, leaving 7 bases of the junction unmatched. Per germline, CDR1 SGHAT and CDR2 FQNNGV. The CDR3 is made up of 15 amino acids. The CDR3 loop is CASSYLPGQGQPQHF. The DNA of the CDR3 is TGTGCCAGCAGCTACTTACCGGGACAGGGTCAGCCCCAGCATTTT.

This clonotype has a count of ten or more. The chain employs TRBV7-8 and TRBJ2-7; 7 bases agree with TRBD2. Germline V gives CDR1 SGHVS, CDR2 FQNEAQ. This CDR3 spans 17 amino acids. Losses at the gene ends were 2 bases for V and 2 bases for J; bases not matched to a gene: 12. The CDR3 DNA follows: TGTGCCAGCAGCTTACCTCCGGCGGGAGATCCCCCCTACGAGCAGTACTTC. Amino acids: CASSLPPAGDPPYEQYF.

This clonotype was counted ten times or more. The chain employs TRBV7-2 and TRBJ2-5; no reliable D call. Germline V CDR1 and CDR2: SGHTA, FQGNSA. The length of the CDR3 is 13 residues. Deletions cut 1 base from V and 1 base from J, with 4 bases between. CDR3: CASSLGRQETQYF. The CDR3 DNA reads as TGTGCCAGCAGCTTAGGCCGCCAAGAGACCCAGTACTTC. The full variable domain, completed using reference TRBV7-2 and TRBJ2-5, is GAGVSQSPSNKVTEKGKDVELRCDPISGHTALYWYRQSLGQGLEFLIYFQGNSAPDKSGLPSDRFSAERTGGSVSTLTIQRTQQEDSAVYLCASSLGRQETQYFGPGTRLLVL.

The gene calls are TRBV5-1 and TRBJ1-1; TRBD1 agrees at 7 bases. Germline loops: CDR1 SGHRS, CDR2 YFSETQ. The CDR3 is 15 amino acids. Unmatched junction bases numbered 2, after V lost 0 bases and J lost 0 bases. CDR3 bases: TGCGCCAGCAGCTTGGGGGACAGTATGAACACTGAAGCTTTCTTT. It codes for CASSLGDSMNTEAFF.

This clonotype was seen at least ten times. The chain employs TRBV7-9 and TRBJ2-7; 8 positions agree with TRBD2. Germline V lookup: CDR1 SEHNR, CDR2 FQNEAQ (reference sequence). V lost 3 bases to trimming and J lost 3 bases; unmatched junction nucleotides: 7. This CDR3 is built from 15 residues. CDR3 sequence reads: CASSFGAGEVYEQYF. CDR3 DNA: TGTGCCAGCAGCTTCGGAGCGGGAGAGGTCTACGAGCAGTACTTC.

The chain recombines TRBV2 with TRBJ2-6; D is perhaps TRBD1 or TRBD2 (5 bases each). Germline V gene lookup returns CDR1 SNHLY and CDR2 FYNNEI. This CDR3 has 13 amino acids. V was shortened by 6 bases and J by 10 bases, with 13 bases between the two germline ends. The CDR3 spells CASSQGRVNVLTF. DNA for the CDR3: TGTGCCAGCAGCCAGGGACGGGTAAACGTCCTGACTTTC.

The CDR3 region is CASRNRLAGGETQYF. For the CDR3, the DNA is TGTGCCAGCAGGAATAGACTAGCGGGAGGAGAGACCCAGTACTTC. The V and J genes are TRBV25-1 and TRBJ2-5; 13 bases map to TRBD2. Germline assignment: CDR1 MGHDK and CDR2 SYGVNS. The trim removed 6 bases at V and 4 bases at J, leaving 5 bases unmatched. CDR3 size: 15 residues.

This clonotype was seen many times. V is TRBV4-1 and J is TRBJ2-7, with 11 bases matching TRBD2. V trimming: 0 bases; J trimming: 0 bases; junction bases outside the gene matches: 7. This CDR3 has 18 residues. Germline-derived CDR1 and CDR2 are MGHRA and YSYEKL. Written as DNA, the CDR3 is TGCGCCAGCAGCCAAGATCTGACTAGCGGGGACGTCTCCTACGAGCAGTACTTC. Its translation: CASSQDLTSGDVSYEQYF.

As concerns this clonotype: This may be a read error: a much more frequent sequence differs by one nucleotide. This chain links TRBV13 with TRBJ1-5; 10 bases line up with TRBD1. J was trimmed by 6 bases and V by 3 bases; bases with no gene match: 5. Germline values: CDR1 PRHDT, CDR2 FYEKMQ (reference sequence). The CDR3 loop spans 15 amino acids. The CDR3 protein is CASSFSTGGTQPQHF. For the CDR3, the DNA is TGTGCCAGCAGCTTCTCGACAGGGGGCACTCAGCCCCAGCATTTT.

This clonotype has only one observation. The DNA is omitted, as the CDR3 cannot be located on it reliably, and the CDR3 follows TCRdb's listing. This chain joins TRBV7-2 and TRBJ2-5; TRBD1, the D gene given by the table, was not confirmed from the DNA. The CDR3 region is 19 residues in length, termini included. Germline V gene data show CDR1 as SGHTA and CDR2 as FQGNSA. This CDR3 reads CASSLLGQGYTFGSGTQYF.

On this clonotype itself: The junction differs from germline at one of its ends, possibly a read error. V usage is TRBV29-1 and J usage is TRBJ2-6; TRBD2 matches 9 bases. CDR3 length: 10 residues. Germline V gene data show CDR1 as SQVTM and CDR2 as ANQGSEA. The CDR3 DNA sequence: TGCAGCGTTGAAGGAGGCGGGGGGGCTTTC. Its protein product is CSVEGGGGAF.

This rearrangement joins TRBV7-2 to TRBJ1-6; D is undetermined. The V gene lost 1 base and the J gene lost 14 bases, with 15 bases spanning the gap. This CDR3 has 14 amino acids. Germline CDR1 reads SGHTA; CDR2 reads FQGNSA. The CDR3 reads CASSLGRVISSLHF. CDR3 in DNA: TGTGCCAGCAGCTTAGGACGGGTTATCTCGTCCCTCCACTTT.

The gene calls are TRBV20-1 and TRBJ1-4; a weak D match, TRBD1 (5 bases). The CDR3 totals 19 residues. The germline V gene has CDR1 DFQATT and CDR2 SNEGSKA (reference sequence). Trimming shortened V by 1 base and J by 5 bases, and 26 bases separated the two germline ends. The CDR3 reads CSARVSGSSGARANEKLFF. The CDR3 DNA is TGCAGTGCTAGAGTTAGCGGTAGCTCTGGGGCCAGGGCGAATGAAAAACTGTTTTTT.

This clonotype was recorded many times. The J gene is TRBJ2-6, the V gene TRBV7-2, with 10 bases fitting TRBD1. After removal of 4 bases from V and 0 bases from J, the junction contained 12 bases not matched to a gene. The V gene's germline CDR1 is SGHTA and CDR2 FQGNSA. The CDR3 extends over 20 amino acids. CDR3 sequence reads: CASSSSPRQGASSGANVLTF. CDR3 DNA sequence: TGTGCCAGCAGCTCATCACCGAGACAGGGGGCCAGCTCTGGGGCCAACGTCCTGACTTTC.

The J gene is TRBJ2-3, the V gene TRBV7-2, with TRBD2 matching 8 bases. With 6 bases clipped from V and 4 bases from J, the junction kept 15 bases outside the gene matches. This CDR3 has 17 residues. Germline assignment: CDR1 SGHTA and CDR2 FQGNSA. The CDR3 bases are TGTGCCAGCAGTTCGGGAGGGAGAGGGGCTGTTGCAGATACGCAGTATTTT. It codes for CASSSGGRGAVADTQYF.

V is TRBV19 and J is TRBJ1-6; D not resolved. This CDR3 spans 16 amino acids. CDR1 and CDR2 from the germline V gene are LNHDA and SQIVND (reference sequence). V lost 4 bases and J lost 9, with 19 bases in between. The CDR3, as DNA: TGTGCCAGTAGTACTAAGGGATCATCAGGAGGTTCACCCCTCCACTTT. Its protein product is CASSTKGSSGGSPLHF. Filled out from reference TRBV19 and TRBJ1-6, the complete variable domain reads DGGITQSPKYLFRKEGQNVTLSCEQNLNHDAMYWYRQDPGQGLRLIYYSQIVNDFQKGDIAEGYSVSREKKESFPLTVTSAQKNPTAFYLCASSTKGSSGGSPLHFGNGTRLTVT.

The sample holds many counts of this clonotype. CDR3: CASSFRTGNGYTF. Here the CDR3 DNA reads TGTGCCAGCAGTTTCCGGACAGGGAATGGCTACACCTTC. This chain uses TRBV12-3 or TRBV12-4 with TRBJ1-2, with 8 bases matching TRBD1. Losses at the gene ends were 3 bases for V and 6 bases for J; bases not matched to a gene: 3. This CDR3 region has 13 residues.

This clonotype was observed a few times. This chain uses TRBV5-1 with TRBJ2-5; TRBD2 aligns across 10 bases. The CDR3 extends over 14 amino acids. The germline CDR1 and CDR2 sequences are SGHRS and YFSETQ. Unmatched junction bases numbered 0, after V lost 1 base and J lost 3 bases. CDR3 DNA: TGCGCCAGCAGCTTGACTAGCGGGAAAGAGACCCAGTACTTC. Translated, it gives CASSLTSGKETQYF.

This clonotype was observed a single time. This sequence joins TRBV15 and TRBJ2-7; TRBD1 or TRBD2 may be the D gene (5 bases each). The CDR3 is 14 amino acids. The germline V gene has CDR1 LNHNV and CDR2 YYDKDF (reference sequence). Trimming removed 4 bases at V and 5 bases at J, with 15 bases between. The CDR3 protein is CATSIRGPPDEQYF. The CDR3 nucleotides are TGTGCCACCAGCATCCGGGGACCTCCCGACGAGCAGTACTTC.

This clonotype has ten or more counts. This rearrangement joins TRBV29-1 to TRBJ1-5, with 10 bases lining up with TRBD1. The CDR3 spans 14 residues. J was trimmed by 3 bases and V by 4 bases; bases with no gene match: 3. Germline values: CDR1 SQVTM, CDR2 ANQGSEA. CDR3 region: CSVGTGGFNQPQHF. The CDR3 DNA reads as TGCAGCGTTGGGACAGGGGGTTTCAATCAGCCCCAGCATTTT.